This is a list of T cell receptor beta chains from one sample in a study of shared clonotypes between healthy human individuals. The table came from immunoSEQ multiplex PCR; TCRdb's copy has only in-frame clones and leaves some out. The sample has about 870,000 clones, 80% to 95% seen once; the top ten hold more than 20%. Sample: naive CD8+ T cells sorted from blood. Receptor source: a man aged 25 to 40 in good health. Both conserved end residues are part of each CDR3. A D gene is named only where the DNA matches it firmly. Size tells how often a clone was seen (once, few, many) or the class of an expanded clone, and some rows leave it out.

J,D,size,V,CDR3,DNA
TRBJ2-1,-,-,TRBV11-2,CASTSLDNEQFF,TGTGCCAGCACTAGTCTCGACAATGAGCAGTTCTTC
TRBJ2-7,-,-,TRBV4-2,CASSQDPGSYEQYF,TGTGCCAGCAGCCAAGATCCCGGTTCCTACGAGCAGTACTTC
TRBJ2-1,-,-,TRBV5-4,CASSLGRWHNEQFF,TGTGCCAGCAGCTTGGGAAGATGGCACAATGAGCAGTTCTTC
TRBJ2-5,TRBD1,-,TRBV7-2,CASRPTGEETQYF,TGTGCCAGCAGGCCGACAGGGGAAGAGACCCAGTACTTC
TRBJ2-1,TRBD1,-,TRBV15,CATRDRGVFNEQFF,TGTGCCACCAGGGACAGGGGGGTCTTTAATGAGCAGTTCTTC
TRBJ1-2,-,-,TRBV4-1,CASSPDRSYGYTF,TGCGCCAGCAGCCCCGACAGGTCCTATGGCTACACCTTC
TRBJ1-2,-,-,TRBV27,CASSLFLNYGYTF,TGTGCCAGCAGTTTATTCCTTAACTATGGCTACACCTTC
TRBJ2-5,-,-,TRBV7-8,CASSIGDSGVETQYF,TGTGCCAGCAGCATAGGGGACAGCGGGGTGGAGACCCAGTACTTC
TRBJ2-3,-,once,TRBV9,CASTGLATDTQYF,TGTGCCAGCACAGGGCTAGCAACAGATACGCAGTATTTT
TRBJ2-7,-,once,TRBV27,CASRLGQAYEQYF,TGTGCCAGCAGGCTGGGACAAGCCTACGAGCAGTACTTC
TRBJ2-7,-,-,TRBV21-1,CASSLRDRGREQYF,TGTGCCAGCAGCCTCCGGGACAGGGGGCGGGAGCAGTACTTC
TRBJ1-4,-,few,TRBV29-1,CSVEGGRANEKLFF,TGCAGCGTTGAAGGGGGACGGGCTAATGAAAAACTGTTTTTT
TRBJ1-5,TRBD1,-,TRBV6-1,CASSEVAGGAGQPQHF,TGTGCCAGCAGTGAAGTAGCAGGGGGCGCGGGGCAGCCCCAGCATTTT
TRBJ1-5,-,once,TRBV4-2,CASSQTGLSNQPQHF,TGTGCCAGCAGCCAAACGGGCTTAAGCAATCAGCCCCAGCATTTT
TRBJ2-5,-,-,TRBV19,CASSPRTVSGETQYF,TGTGCCAGTAGTCCCCGGACAGTATCAGGAGAGACCCAGTACTTC
TRBJ2-7,-,-,TRBV19,CASSITGAGTYEQYF,TGTGCCAGTAGTATAACGGGTGCCGGGACCTACGAGCAGTACTTC
TRBJ1-3,TRBD1,once,TRBV28,CATGRTGPSGNTIYF,TGTGCCACCGGAAGGACAGGCCCCTCTGGAAACACCATATATTTT
TRBJ2-7,-,-,TRBV10-2,CASISGEEGPLYEQYF,TGCGCCAGCATTTCAGGGGAGGAGGGGCCTCTGTACGAGCAGTACTTC
TRBJ2-2,-,once,TRBV7-8,CASSFNTGELFF,TGTGCCAGCAGCTTTAACACCGGGGAGCTGTTTTTT
TRBJ2-2,-,once,TRBV25-1,CASSIRAGENTGELFF,TGTGCCAGCAGTATCCGGGCAGGCGAGAACACCGGGGAGCTGTTTTTT
TRBJ2-7,TRBD1,-,TRBV28,CASSTTGQSIISYEQYF,TGTGCCAGCAGTACCACGGGACAGTCCATTATCTCCTACGAGCAGTACTTC
TRBJ2-1,-,-,TRBV7-2,CASSLLDEQFF,TGTGCCAGCAGCTTACTAGATGAGCAGTTCTTC